The T cell receptor beta chain described here comes from a study of blood T cell repertoires in COVID-19. Study-wide background: Whether acute or convalescent, the COVID-19 samples came from the United States, Italy and Spain. T cells, B-cell-depleted T cells, or PBMCs supplied cDNA or gDNA.

As processed by the authors: Nucleated cell counts were estimated from reference gene primer amplification. TCRdb's table, derived via immunoSEQ multiplex PCR, lists solely in-frame clones and lacks some. The DNA gave D and trimming, while V, J and clone size come from that table. Of under 45,000 clones listed, just under 90% are singletons. The CDR3 totals 18 residues. The junction had 17 bases not matched to a gene; V was cut back by 4 bases and J by 6 bases. CDR1 and CDR2 (germline): SGHVS, FQNEAQ. Enrolled during active infection, Seattle patients were then followed longitudinally. The chain combines TRBV7-8 with TRBJ2-1, with 8 bases matching TRBD2. The clonotype originates from a middle-aged man with COVID-19, enrolled during active disease. The sample taken for sequencing was peripheral blood. The CDR3 region is CASSSLLFGAGALNEQFF. The CDR3 nucleotides read TGTGCCAGCAGCTCTCTCCTCTTTGGAGCGGGGGCCCTCAATGAGCAGTTCTTC. Filled out from reference TRBV7-8 and TRBJ2-1, the complete variable domain reads GAGVSQSPRYKVAKRGQDVALRCDPISGHVSLFWYQQALGQGPEFLTYFQNEAQLDKSGLPSDRFFAERPEGSVSTLKIQRTQQEDSAVYLCASSSLLFGAGALNEQFFGPGTRLTVL.